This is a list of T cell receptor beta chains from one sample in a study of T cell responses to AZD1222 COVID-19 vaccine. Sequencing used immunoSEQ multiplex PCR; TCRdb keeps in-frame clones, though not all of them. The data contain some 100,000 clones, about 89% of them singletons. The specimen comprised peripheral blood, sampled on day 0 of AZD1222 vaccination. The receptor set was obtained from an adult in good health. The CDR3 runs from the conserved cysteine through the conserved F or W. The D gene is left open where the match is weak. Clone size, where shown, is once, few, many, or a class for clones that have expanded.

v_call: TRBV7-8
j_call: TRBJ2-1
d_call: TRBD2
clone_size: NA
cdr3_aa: CASSETGTSGYNEQFF
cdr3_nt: TGTGCCAGCAGCGAGACCGGGACTAGCGGGTACAATGAGCAGTTCTTC

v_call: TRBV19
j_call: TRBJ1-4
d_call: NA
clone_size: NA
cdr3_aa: CASSIEAANLATNEKLFF
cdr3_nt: TGTGCCAGTAGTATAGAGGCAGCTAACCTAGCAACTAATGAAAAACTGTTTTTT

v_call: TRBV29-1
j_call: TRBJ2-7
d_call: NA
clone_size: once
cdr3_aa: CSVRTDSYEQYF
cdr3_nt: TGCAGCGTACGGACGGACTCCTACGAGCAGTACTTC

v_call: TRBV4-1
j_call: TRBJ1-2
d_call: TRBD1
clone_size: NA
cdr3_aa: CASSQEGTGVGYTF
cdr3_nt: TGCGCCAGCAGCCAAGAAGGGACAGGGGTAGGCTACACCTTC

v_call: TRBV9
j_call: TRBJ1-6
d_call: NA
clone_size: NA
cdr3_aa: CASSVDPIPNNSPLHF
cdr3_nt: TGTGCCAGCAGCGTAGATCCTATCCCGAATAATTCACCCCTCCACTTT

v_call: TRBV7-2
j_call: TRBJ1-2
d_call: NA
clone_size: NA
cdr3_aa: CASSPNRVLYGYTF
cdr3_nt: TGTGCCAGCAGCCCAAACCGGGTTCTCTATGGCTACACCTTC

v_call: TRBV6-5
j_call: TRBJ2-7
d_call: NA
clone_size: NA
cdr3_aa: CASSITGVRPYEQYF
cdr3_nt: TGTGCCAGCAGTATTACAGGTGTCAGGCCCTACGAGCAGTACTTC

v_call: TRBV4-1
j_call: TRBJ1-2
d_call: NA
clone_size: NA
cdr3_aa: CASSQEAADYGYTF
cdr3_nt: TGCGCCAGCAGCCAAGAGGCTGCTGACTATGGCTACACCTTC

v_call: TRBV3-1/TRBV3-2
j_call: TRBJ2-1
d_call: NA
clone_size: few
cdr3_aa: CASRGDSYNEQFF
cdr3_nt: TGTGCCAGTAGAGGGGACTCCTACAATGAGCAGTTCTTC

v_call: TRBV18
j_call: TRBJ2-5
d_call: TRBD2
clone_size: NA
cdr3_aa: CASSLLAEGRETQYF
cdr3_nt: TGTGCCAGCTCACTACTAGCGGAGGGCAGAGAGACCCAGTACTTC

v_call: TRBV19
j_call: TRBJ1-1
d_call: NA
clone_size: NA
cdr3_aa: CASSKGGRGTEAFF
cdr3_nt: TGTGCCAGTAGTAAGGGGGGGCGAGGCACTGAAGCTTTCTTT

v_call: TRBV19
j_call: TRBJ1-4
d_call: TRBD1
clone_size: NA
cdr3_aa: CASSTPDRGDNEKLFF
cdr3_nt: TGTGCCAGTAGTACGCCTGACAGGGGCGACAATGAAAAACTGTTTTTT

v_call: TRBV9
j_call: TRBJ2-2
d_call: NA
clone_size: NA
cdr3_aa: CASSVVDREGGELFF
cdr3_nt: TGTGCCAGCAGCGTAGTGGACAGGGAGGGCGGGGAGCTGTTTTTT

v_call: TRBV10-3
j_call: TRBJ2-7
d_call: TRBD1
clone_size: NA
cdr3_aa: CAISLDRGRYEQYF
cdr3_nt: TGTGCCATCAGTCTCGACAGGGGGCGGTACGAGCAGTACTTC

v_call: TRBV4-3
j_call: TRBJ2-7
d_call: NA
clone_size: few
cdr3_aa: CASSQELVLGDEQYF
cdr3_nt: TGCGCCAGCAGCCAAGAGCTAGTTCTAGGAGACGAGCAGTACTTC

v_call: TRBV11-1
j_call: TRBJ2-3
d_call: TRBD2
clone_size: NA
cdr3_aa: CASRFSGGRTDTQYF
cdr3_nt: TGTGCCAGCAGGTTTAGCGGGGGGCGCACAGATACGCAGTATTTT

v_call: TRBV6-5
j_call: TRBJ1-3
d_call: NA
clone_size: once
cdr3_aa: CASSQGGRGNTIYF
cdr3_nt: TGTGCCAGCAGCCAAGGGGGACGTGGAAACACCATATATTTT

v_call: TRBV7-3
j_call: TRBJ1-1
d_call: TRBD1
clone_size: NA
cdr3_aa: CASSLNRGRGTEAFF
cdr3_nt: TGTGCCAGCAGCTTGAACAGGGGGCGGGGAACTGAAGCTTTCTTT

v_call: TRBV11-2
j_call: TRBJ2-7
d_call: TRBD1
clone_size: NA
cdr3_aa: CASSLDPTGIHEQYF
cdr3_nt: TGTGCCAGCAGCTTAGATCCGACAGGGATTCACGAGCAGTACTTC

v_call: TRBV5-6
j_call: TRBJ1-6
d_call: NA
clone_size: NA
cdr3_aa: CASSFDSLGASAGSPLHF
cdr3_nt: TGTGCCAGCAGCTTTGACTCGCTTGGGGCCTCCGCAGGCTCACCCCTCCACTTT

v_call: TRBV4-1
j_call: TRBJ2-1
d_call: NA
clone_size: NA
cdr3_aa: CASSQVDSLGNEQFF
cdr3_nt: TGCGCCAGCAGCCAAGTTGACAGTCTGGGCAATGAGCAGTTCTTC

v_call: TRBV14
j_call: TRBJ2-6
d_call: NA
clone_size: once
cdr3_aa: CASSQVRGTFPGANVLTF
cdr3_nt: TGTGCCAGCAGCCAAGTTCGTGGGACTTTCCCTGGGGCCAACGTCCTGACTTTC

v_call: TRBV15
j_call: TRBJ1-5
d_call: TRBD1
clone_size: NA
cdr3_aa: CATSNTGTGGYSNQPQHF
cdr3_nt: TGTGCCACCAGCAATACCGGGACAGGGGGTTATAGCAATCAGCCCCAGCATTTT

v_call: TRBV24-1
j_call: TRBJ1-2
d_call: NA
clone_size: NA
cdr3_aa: CATSDLRYGYTF
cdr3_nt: TGTGCCACCAGTGATTTGCGCTATGGCTACACCTTC

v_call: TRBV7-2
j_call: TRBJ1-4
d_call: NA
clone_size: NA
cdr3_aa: CASSLSGKNEKLFF
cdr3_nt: TGTGCCAGCAGCTTAAGTGGGAAGAATGAAAAACTGTTTTTT

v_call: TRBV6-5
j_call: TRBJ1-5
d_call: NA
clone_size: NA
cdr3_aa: CASSYDRDQPQHF
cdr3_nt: TGTGCCAGCAGTTACGACAGAGATCAGCCCCAGCATTTT

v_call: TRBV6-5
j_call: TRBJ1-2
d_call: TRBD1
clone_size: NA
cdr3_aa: CASSYWTGYGYTF
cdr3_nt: TGTGCCAGCAGTTACTGGACAGGGTATGGCTACACCTTC